This T cell receptor (beta chain) was recorded in a study of control samples from healthy donors and cancer patients. Measured with immunoSEQ multiplex PCR; TCRdb has only the in-frame clones, and not every one. The data contain approximately 150,000 clones, 75% to 95% of them singletons. The source material was blood. This clonotype originated in a man in his thirties or forties in good health.

The CDR3 is CASSVGASGLLNNEQFF. The CDR3 coding sequence is TGTGCCAGCAGCGTAGGGGCTAGCGGGCTCTTAAACAATGAGCAGTTCTTC. The chain uses TRBV9 and TRBJ2-1, with 8 nucleotides matching TRBD2. Germline CDR1 and CDR2: SGDLS and YYNGEE. This CDR3 comprises 17 residues. V lost 0 bases and J lost 5; bases outside the gene matches: 10.